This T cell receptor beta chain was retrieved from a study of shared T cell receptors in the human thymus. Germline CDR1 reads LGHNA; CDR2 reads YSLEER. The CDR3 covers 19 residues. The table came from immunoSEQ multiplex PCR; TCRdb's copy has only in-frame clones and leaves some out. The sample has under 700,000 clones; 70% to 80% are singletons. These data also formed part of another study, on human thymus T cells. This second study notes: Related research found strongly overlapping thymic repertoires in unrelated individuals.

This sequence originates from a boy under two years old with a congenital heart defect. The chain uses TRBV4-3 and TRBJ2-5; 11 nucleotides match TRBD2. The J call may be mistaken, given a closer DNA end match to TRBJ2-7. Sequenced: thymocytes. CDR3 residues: CASSQDGRGLAGKTYEQYF. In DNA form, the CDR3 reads TGCGCCAGCAGCCAAGACGGCCGCGGACTAGCGGGCAAGACCTACGAGCAGTACTTC.